Listed below are T cell receptor beta chains from one sample, sequenced in a study of blood T cell repertoires in COVID-19. Assay: immunoSEQ multiplex PCR; the TCRdb copy retains only in-frame clones and omits some. The sample holds roughly 53,000 clones, 70% to 85% seen once. Sequencing used peripheral blood. The receptors were gathered from a man between 65 and 80 years old with active COVID-19. CDR3s include the opening cysteine and the closing phenylalanine or tryptophan. Fields, in order: clone size, J gene, V gene, D gene, CDR3 DNA, CDR3 protein. A D gene is named only where the DNA matches it firmly. Expanded clones get a size class; other rows say once, few or many, or leave the size out.

-	TRBJ1-3	TRBV11-2	TRBD1	TGTGCCAGCAGCTTACGGACAGGCCCCAGCTCTGGAAACACCATATATTTT	CASSLRTGPSSGNTIYF
-	TRBJ2-7	TRBV7-2	TRBD1	TGTGCCAGCAGCTTAGCACAGGGGTCCGAGCAGTACTTC	CASSLAQGSEQYF
-	TRBJ2-7	TRBV14	-	TGTGCCAGCAGCCAAGGATATGGCGGTTGGAAGGAGCAGTACTTC	CASSQGYGGWKEQYF
-	TRBJ2-7	TRBV2	-	TGTGCCAGCAGGACTTCGGGACTGACCTACGAGCAGTACTTC	CASRTSGLTYEQYF
few	TRBJ2-5	TRBV7-9	TRBD1	TGTGCCAGCAGCCTAAGACGACAGGGAAAAGAGACCCAGTACTTC	CASSLRRQGKETQYF
few	TRBJ1-2	TRBV6-6	-	TGTGCCAGCAGTTACGCAGAAGGCTACACCTTC	CASSYAEGYTF
-	TRBJ2-3	TRBV19	-	TGTGCCAGTAGTATCGGGGAAGCTGCCACAGATACGCAGTATTTT	CASSIGEAATDTQYF
-	TRBJ2-7	TRBV7-2	-	TGTGCCAGCAGCCCTCAGCGTGACTACGAGCAGTACTTC	CASSPQRDYEQYF
-	TRBJ2-7	TRBV5-1	TRBD1	TGCGCCAGCAGCTTGGACCCGACAGGGATGACCGAGCAGTACTTC	CASSLDPTGMTEQYF
-	TRBJ1-3	TRBV30	TRBD1	TGTGCCTGGAACAAGGACAGGAACTCTGGAAACACCATATATTTT	CAWNKDRNSGNTIYF
-	TRBJ1-3	TRBV28	TRBD1	TGTGCCAGCAGTTTCGACAGGGACGGAAACACCATATATTTT	CASSFDRDGNTIYF
-	TRBJ2-6	TRBV19	-	TGTGCCAGTAGTCCAACTGGGGCCAACGTCCTGACTTTC	CASSPTGANVLTF
medium-sized	TRBJ2-7	TRBV21-1	-	TGTGCCAGCAGCAAAGTCCCCGGGCAGGGGGCCTACGAGCAGTACTTC	CASSKVPGQGAYEQYF
many	TRBJ1-1	TRBV7-9	-	TGTGCCAGCAGCCCCGAGGCCCGAGACACTGAAGCTTTCTTT	CASSPEARDTEAFF
-	TRBJ1-5	TRBV28	-	TGTGCCAGCAGTTTAGCTGGGGCAGCGCAGCCCCAGCATTTT	CASSLAGAAQPQHF
-	TRBJ2-5	TRBV7-3	TRBD1	TGTGCCAGCAGCTTATCTTACAGGGGGGCCCAAGAGACCCAGTACTTC	CASSLSYRGAQETQYF
-	TRBJ2-3	TRBV7-3	-	TGTGCCAGCAGCCCCGGACACAACACAGATACGCAGTATTTT	CASSPGHNTDTQYF
-	TRBJ2-3	TRBV6-5	-	TGTGCCAGCAGGTTAGGACAAACCACAGATACGCAGTATTTT	CASRLGQTTDTQYF
-	TRBJ1-4	TRBV18	TRBD1	TGTGCCAGCTCATCCGACAGGGGCCAAAAACTGTTTTTT	CASSSDRGQKLFF
-	TRBJ2-7	TRBV2	-	TGTGCCAGCAGTGAATGGGGGCTTCAAGGTGCGGAAACCTACGAGCAGTACTTC	CASSEWGLQGAETYEQYF
once	TRBJ2-1	TRBV15	-	TGTGCCACCAGCACCCCTGGCAAGACTGTGGGCTACAATGAGCAGTTCTTC	CATSTPGKTVGYNEQFF
-	TRBJ2-7	TRBV20-1	TRBD2	TGCAGTGCTAGTAGCGGGAGGATCGACGAGCAGTACTTC	CSASSGRIDEQYF
-	TRBJ2-5	TRBV5-6	TRBD2	TGTGCCAGCAGCTACCGTATCCTAGCGGGAGGAGGCGGGGAGACCCAGTACTTC	CASSYRILAGGGGETQYF
few	TRBJ1-5	TRBV3-1/TRBV3-2	-	TGTGCCAGCAGCCAGGGGCAGGGCGGTCAGCCCCAGCATTTT	CASSQGQGGQPQHF
-	TRBJ2-1	TRBV11-2	TRBD2	TGTGCCAGCAGCTTAGTCCGTCCTAGCGGGTTCAATGAGCAGTTCTTC	CASSLVRPSGFNEQFF
-	TRBJ2-1	TRBV4-2	-	TGTGCCAGCAGCCAAGATATCTCCGGGAATGAGCAGTTCTTC	CASSQDISGNEQFF
-	TRBJ1-2	TRBV9	-	TGTGCCAGCAGCGTAGGGGGGCTGGGGGATGGCTACACCTTC	CASSVGGLGDGYTF
-	TRBJ2-5	TRBV5-6	TRBD2	TGTGCCAGCAGCTTGGATAGACTAGCCCTAGGGGTGGAAGAGACCCAGTACTTC	CASSLDRLALGVEETQYF
-	TRBJ2-5	TRBV28	TRBD1	TGTGCCAGCAGTTCCCCGCCCGGACAGGGGAGGCGGGAGACCCAGTACTTC	CASSSPPGQGRRETQYF
-	TRBJ2-1	TRBV7-6	TRBD2	TGTGCCAGCAGCTTATTCCCAGCGGGAGGGGGCAATGAGCAGTTCTTC	CASSLFPAGGGNEQFF
-	TRBJ2-7	TRBV7-9	TRBD1	TGTGCCAGCAGTTCCGACAGGGGCCAGACCTACGAGCAGTACTTC	CASSSDRGQTYEQYF
-	TRBJ1-3	TRBV9	TRBD1	TGTGCCAGCAGCTTCCGGACAGGGGGCGACTCTGGAAACACCATATATTTT	CASSFRTGGDSGNTIYF
-	TRBJ2-3	TRBV5-1	TRBD2	TGCGCCAGCAGCTTAGAAGGCGGGAGGGCACGGGCAGATACGCAGTATTTT	CASSLEGGRARADTQYF
-	TRBJ1-4	TRBV7-2	-	TGTGCCAGCAGCTTCAGGCCGAGTTCCGAAAAACTGTTTTTT	CASSFRPSSEKLFF
-	TRBJ2-5	TRBV13	TRBD2	TGTGCCAGCAGCTTAGGGCCTAGCGGGATTGGCGAGACCCAGTACTTC	CASSLGPSGIGETQYF
-	TRBJ1-2	TRBV5-4	-	TGTGCCAGCAGCTTGGGAGTAGTCCAGGGGAATGGCTACACCTTC	CASSLGVVQGNGYTF
few	TRBJ1-1	TRBV9	-	TGTGCCAGCAGCGTAGACTTAAAATACACTGAAGCTTTCTTT	CASSVDLKYTEAFF
-	TRBJ1-1	TRBV16	-	TGTGCCAGCAGCCACTCCGGGACATACCTCGGGTACACTGAAGCTTTCTTT	CASSHSGTYLGYTEAFF
-	TRBJ1-5	TRBV5-6	-	TGTGCCAGCATCTTATGGGGAGATAGCAATCAGCCCCAGCATTTT	CASILWGDSNQPQHF
-	TRBJ2-4	TRBV11-2	TRBD1	TGTGCCAGCAGCTACGGACAGGCTCGGGACATTCAGTACTTC	CASSYGQARDIQYF
-	TRBJ1-2	TRBV5-1	TRBD1	TGCGCCAGCAGCCTGGGACAGGGGGATTATGGCTACACCTTC	CASSLGQGDYGYTF
many	TRBJ2-2	TRBV5-1	-	TGCGCCAGCAGCTTGGAGCAGGGGACCGGGGAGCTGTTTTTT	CASSLEQGTGELFF
-	TRBJ2-7	TRBV7-2	TRBD1	TGTGCCAGCAGCTTAGAACGGACAGGACGCTACGAGCAGTACTTC	CASSLERTGRYEQYF
-	TRBJ2-7	TRBV5-1	-	TGCGCCAGCAGCTTAACGACTATACGACCCTACGAGCAGTACTTC	CASSLTTIRPYEQYF
-	TRBJ2-1	TRBV4-3	TRBD1	TGCGCCAGCAGCCCTGGGACAGGGGTATATGAGCAGTTCTTC	CASSPGTGVYEQFF
-	TRBJ1-4	TRBV28	-	TGTGCCACCGGACAGCCGATTGAAAAACTGTTTTTT	CATGQPIEKLFF
-	TRBJ2-5	TRBV6-5	-	TGTGCCAGCAGTCCAGTCGGGGGGACCCAGTACTTC	CASSPVGGTQYF
once	TRBJ2-1	TRBV6-6	TRBD2	TGTGCCAGCACATATTCTACTAGCGGGCGCCGCAATGAGCAGTTCTTC	CASTYSTSGRRNEQFF
-	TRBJ1-4	TRBV28	-	TGTGCCAGCAGTTTTAGAGGCTTAACTAATGAAAAACTGTTTTTT	CASSFRGLTNEKLFF
few	TRBJ2-1	TRBV9	TRBD2	TGTGCCAGCAGCGTAGTAGCGGGAGTCTCCTACAATGAGCAGTTCTTC	CASSVVAGVSYNEQFF
-	TRBJ2-3	TRBV3-1/TRBV3-2	-	TGTGCCAGCAGCCAAGTGAGGAGGCAGTCCCGCACAGATACGCAGTATTTT	CASSQVRRQSRTDTQYF
-	TRBJ2-1	TRBV9	-	TGTGCCAGCAGCGTTGAAGGGGGAGGGGGTAATGAGCAGTTCTTC	CASSVEGGGGNEQFF
-	TRBJ2-7	TRBV28	TRBD1	TGTGCCAGCAGTTCCGGGACAGGGAACGAGCAGTACTTC	CASSSGTGNEQYF
-	TRBJ1-2	TRBV2	TRBD1	TGTGCCAGCAGGGACAGGGCAAACTATGGCTACACCTTC	CASRDRANYGYTF
-	TRBJ2-1	TRBV7-6	TRBD1	TGTGCCAGCAGCCCCGGAAGGGGACAGGGGGCTAATGAGCAGTTCTTC	CASSPGRGQGANEQFF
-	TRBJ1-1	TRBV7-2	TRBD1	TGTGCCAGCAGCGTAACAGGGGGCGGCTCCACTGAAGCTTTCTTT	CASSVTGGGSTEAFF
-	TRBJ2-2	TRBV5-1	TRBD2	TGCGCCAGCAGCTTGTGGCAGGGAGGGACCGGGGAGCTGTTTTTT	CASSLWQGGTGELFF